The present TCR beta chain was sequenced within a study of T cell responses to AZD1222 COVID-19 vaccine. Profiled with immunoSEQ multiplex PCR; TCRdb holds only in-frame clones, not every one. The repertoire holds some 200,000 clones, 90% to 95% seen once, with 3% to 3.5% in the top ten. The sequence was collected from an adult who received the AZD1222 COVID-19 vaccine. Source: peripheral blood, taken 28 days after the second AZD1222 dose.

As DNA, the CDR3 is TGTGCCAGCAGTTTCCTCTCCAATGGGAATGAGCAGTTCTTC. Translating it yields CASSFLSNGNEQFF. The chain links TRBV27 to TRBJ2-1; D is unclear. Germline lookup yields CDR1 MNHEY and CDR2 SMNVEV (reference sequence). V was trimmed by 3 bases and J by 7 bases, leaving 13 bases between them. The CDR3 length is 14 residues.